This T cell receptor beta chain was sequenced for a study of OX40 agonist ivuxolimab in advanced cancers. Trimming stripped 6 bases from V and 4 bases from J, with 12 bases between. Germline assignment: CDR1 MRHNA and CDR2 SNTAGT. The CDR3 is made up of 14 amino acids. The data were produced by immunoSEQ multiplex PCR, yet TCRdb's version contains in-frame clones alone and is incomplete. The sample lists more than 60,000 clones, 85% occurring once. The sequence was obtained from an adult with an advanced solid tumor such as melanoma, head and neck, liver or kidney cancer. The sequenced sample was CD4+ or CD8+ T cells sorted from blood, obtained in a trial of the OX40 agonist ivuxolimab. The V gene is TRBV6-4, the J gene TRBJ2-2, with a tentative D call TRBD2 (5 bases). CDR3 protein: CASRPDGSTGELFF. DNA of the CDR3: TGTGCCAGCAGACCTGATGGGAGCACCGGGGAGCTGTTTTTT.